This T cell receptor beta chain comes out of a study of cytomegalovirus exposure and HLA in healthy donors (dated by TCRdb to 2016 to 2017). Background on the whole study: An earlier analysis of approximately 640 of the donors reported about 290 Gb of sequence data and some 120 million unique TCR beta sequences from 190 million or so T cells. In the later analysis, no new phenotypic data were used to find candidate immune exposures; instead, reliance was placed on TCR beta sequences and their occurrence across donors. In a later genetic analysis, genome-wide SNP genotypes for about 60% of the 666 donors were used, and that subset was treated as a discovery cohort. Both class I and class II loci were covered by HLA typing, at four-digit resolution. Every repertoire in the discovery cohort had been generated on one and the same sequencing platform. The study aimed to test whether cataloging public T cell receptors could reveal signatures of past pathogen exposure. Among some 410 genotyped donors of the cohort, an average of approximately 240,000 unique TCR beta nucleotide sequences were sequenced per donor, about a sixth of them non-productive. Approximately 300 gigabases of sequencing data and 70 million to 100 million unique TCR sequences were included in an early release covering 550 to 800 HLA-typed donors. Donor age, sex, ethnicity and CMV serostatus were compiled together with the repertoire data. The study combined high-throughput TCR immunosequencing, statistical association of individual TCRs with disease status, and machine learning to predict cytomegalovirus infection status. To study patterns of TCR occurrence, a later analysis re-analyzed previously published TCR beta repertoires from around 660 donors and added high-resolution HLA genotyping. Roughly 5 DR-DQ haplotypes were treated as single units for association and clustering because of strong linkage in the cohort. In addition to the first cohort of roughly 670 subjects, a separate validation cohort of approximately 120 different subjects was used. The number of typed donors differed by locus: roughly 620-640 for A, B, C, DRB1 and DQB1; approximately 520 for DQA1; approximately 600 for DPA1; and about 450 for DPB1. Using immunosequencing, the study profiled T cell repertoires from 550 to 750 subjects and related those repertoires to cytomegalovirus serostatus. Among the approximately 400 genotyped donors, around 79% belonged to the genetic ancestry cluster associated with self-reported Caucasian donors. To decide whether each TCR beta V gene segment behaved as functional or pseudogenic, an earlier analysis of fewer than 750 of the donors relied on high-throughput TCR beta sequencing.

What the research found in general, with its limitations: At a false discovery rate of 0.05, a later analysis linked around 15,000 TCR beta sequences to specific HLA alleles. According to a later analysis, parvovirus B19, influenza, CMV and Epstein-Barr virus appeared linked to several top co-occurrence clusters. V-gene and J-gene trimming of TCR beta chains was associated with a missense DCLRE1C variant in a later genetic analysis, and the association was replicated in an independent cohort. This cohort had only TCR beta chains sequenced, and the lack of alpha or paired-chain data limited which features could be detected. Assigning TCR associations to individual alleles was difficult when HLA alleles, especially DR and DQ, strongly co-occurred. In a later genetic analysis, fewer N-insertions in productive TCRs were reported among donors in an Asian-associated ancestry cluster than the approximately 710-donor mean. Sequencing depth was assumed to be roughly uniform across donors in the presence/absence analyses, though that assumption may not hold. The authors suggested that the approach could potentially be generalized to other disease states and immunological phenotypes. The 87-base-pair reads could not distinguish some IMGT-functional V segments, including TRBV6-2 and TRBV6-3, so those segments were excluded. In a later analysis, most CMV-associated TCR beta chains were found to appear HLA-restricted, with HLA associations seemingly driven largely by CMV exposure. Linkage disequilibrium might explain the correlated functional status among segregating V segments, but an unknown experimental factor could not be ruled out. Because some donors lacked HLA typing at each locus, the association tests relied only on the typed subset. The only immune exposure information available for the cohort was CMV serostatus. The study listed 150 to 200 TCR beta chains as associated with cytomegalovirus. In both the original and validation cohorts, the classifier was reported to diagnose cytomegalovirus status with high specificity and sensitivity. A further reported finding was that TCR beta sequences accurately predicted the HLA-A and HLA-B alleles for most subjects in the first cohort. In vitro tests confirmed that a few of the cytomegalovirus-associated TCR beta chains recognize cytomegalovirus antigens. Compared with equally common non-associated chains, HLA-associated TCR beta chains in a later analysis were more clonally expanded and had lower generation probabilities. Approximately 16 rarely observed V segments, including chromosome 9 orphons, were excluded from the earlier analysis of approximately 500 of the donors because counts were too low. Across donors, most TCR sequences were observed very rarely, whereas some public TCRs were present in many individuals. A group of highly shared sequence variants was considered likely to be a technical artifact of the sequencing pipeline. Broadly in line with IMGT annotations, most TCR beta V segments showed up in productive rearrangements about 87% or about 30% of the time in an earlier analysis of around 600 of the donors. According to a later analysis, TCR association rates differed among HLA loci, with DRB1 alleles showing the most associated TCRs and HLA-C alleles showing the fewest.

The cohort comprised some 680 healthy bone marrow donors. At the time of sampling, every cohort member was nominally healthy, though immune exposures that went unrecorded were likely present. The donor tested CMV seropositive and was one of the 289 seropositive cohort members. Every donor gave a peripheral blood sample, and the peripheral blood mononuclear cells from that sample were used for TCR beta sequencing. The Qiagen DNeasy Blood Extraction Kit was used to extract genomic DNA from the blood cell samples. Worth noting for this clone: No cognate antigen has been identified for it. No base quality information exists; no much larger clone differs at one position.

The CDR3 covers 13 residues, taking in both the cysteine and the phenylalanine. Only the CDR3 DNA stays, 39 bases, in frame from base 1. The trim is 0 bases for V and 2 bases for J, with a gap of 4 bases between the germline ends. The germline V gene encodes CDR1 SGHTA and CDR2 FQGNSA. Libraries were constructed by the immunoSEQ multiplex PCR assay. The multiplex PCR relied on a mix of 60 forward primers for TCR Vbeta segments and 13 reverse primers for TCR Jbeta segments. A multiplex PCR assay on genomic DNA amplified the CDR3 region of rearranged TCR beta genes. The Illumina HiSeq System was used to sequence the amplified TCR beta libraries as 87-base-pair reads. Per the source publication's procedure: A later analysis tallied tens of millions of unique TCR beta chains across the 666 repertoires, and about 10 million of those chains were shared by two or more donors. A nearest-neighbor algorithm error-corrected the raw reads and collapsed the reads into unique sequences, merging closely related sequences to remove PCR and sequencing errors. CDR3 sequences were aligned to IMGT reference sequences to assign V, D and J gene segments. For a sequence to be retained, at least a six-nucleotide match to both a V gene segment and a J gene segment was required. A rearrangement counted as productive if the CDR3 had no stop codons and remained in frame with V and J, and every other rearrangement counted as non-productive. Following IMGT convention, CDR3 was defined as the stretch from the second conserved V-encoded cysteine up to the conserved J-encoded phenylalanine. The earlier analysis of roughly 590 of the donors excluded any sequence lacking an unambiguous match to a single V gene segment. An earlier analysis of almost 600 of the donors classified V segments as functional when productive rearrangements were above 56.7% and as segregating when the standard deviation between donors was above 5%. A statistical classification framework was developed to diagnose cytomegalovirus status using the catalog of TCR beta chain sequences. A later analysis assigned V and J genes by comparing TCR nucleotide sequences with IMGT/GENE-DB human TR gene sequences. In a later analysis, CDR3 sequences and most-parsimonious VDJ recombination scenarios were assigned using the TCRdist pipeline. In a later analysis, every TCR beta chain was defined by the combination of its CDR3 amino acid sequence and its V-gene family, and reads without a unique V-gene family were dropped. In a later analysis, approximately 590 highly shared, low-generation-probability nucleotide sequences were removed to address suspected cross-contamination and a sequencing artifact. For each public chain, a later analysis derived a clonal expansion index from normalized ranks of inferred template counts within each repertoire. In a later analysis, generation probabilities were computed with a VDJ recombination model fitted to out-of-frame rearrangements, and the resulting probabilities were checked against IGoR. In a later analysis, TCR-TCR, TCR-HLA and TCR-CMV co-occurrence was scored with hypergeometric tests, and a repertoire-size bias correction was applied to TCR pairs. A later analysis estimated false discovery rates by permuting HLA or CMV assignments 20 times. In a later analysis, co-occurring TCRs were grouped using DBSCAN, and TCRdist sequence similarity was added for clustering within HLA-allele-positive subsets. Repertoires with fewer than 30,000 or more than 120,000 public chains, plus five repertoires with anomalous nucleotide sharing, were excluded from co-occurrence clustering. TCRdb re-hosts the immuneACCESS table, in-frame sequences only. Its copies lack some clones; in the studies checked, an unresolved V gene accounts for under half of them, and the cause for the rest is not known. V, J and clone size derive from that table, while D and trimming were established from the DNA sequence. In all, the sample holds about 120,000 clones, and approximately 76% of those were seen once. Of the sample, about 15% falls within the top ten clones.

The sequence was collected from a man aged 50-59 years in good health and CMV-seropositive. Sequencing was performed on PBMCs. The sequence joins TRBV7-2 to TRBJ1-2, with the D gene not clear enough to name. In nucleotides, the sequence is TGTGCCAGCAGCTTAGCACGGAACTATGGCTACACCTTC. Protein translation: CASSLARNYGYTF.